These 18 T cell receptor beta chains were all obtained from the same sample, sequenced in a study of blood T cells in healthy people across ages (dated by TCRdb to 2013 to 2016). Libraries were built with 5' RACE. The listed sequencing device is Illumina HiSeq 2500. The second PCR ran for roughly 7 to 11 cycles and used a J-beta primer mix along with a sample-barcoded 5' primer. The raw public reads went through TCRdb reprocessing: fastp at Q25, MiXCR clone calling, in-frame beta chains kept. A single entry per CDR3 protein holds the most common genes and DNA from its merged rows. The sample table shows some 710,000 distinct CDR3 sequences, and about 20% are seen once. Roughly a fifth of the sample is in the top ten clones. The sequenced sample was blood. These receptors were taken from a man between 65 and 85 years old in good health.

In its sample, this clonotype was seen a few times. J is TRBJ1-4 and V is TRBV6-6; TRBD1 might be the D (6 bases). Trimming shortened V by 4 bases and J by 8 bases, and 14 bases separated the two germline ends. Germline V gives CDR1 MNHNY, CDR2 SVGAGI (reference sequence). This CDR3 spans 14 amino acids. The CDR3 DNA follows: TGTGCCAGCAGTTCGGGAGGGGGGAGGGAAAAACTGTTTTTT. Protein sequence: CASSSGGGREKLFF.

This clonotype was found a few times. The chain is built from TRBV6-5 and TRBJ1-1; a possible D gene is TRBD1 (6 bases). The V end was cut by 0 bases, the J end by 8 bases, with 13 bases between. This CDR3 region has 14 residues. The germline CDR1 and CDR2 sequences are MNHEY and SVGAGI. The CDR3 region is CASSYSTSGAEAFF. CDR3 bases: TGTGCCAGCAGTTACTCGACCTCGGGGGCGGAAGCTTTCTTT.

This chain connects TRBV20-1 to TRBJ1-1; 7 bases are shared with TRBD1. The CDR3 sequence is 18 residues long. Trimming took 3 bases from V and 3 from J; bases not matched to a gene: 19. Germline V gene data show CDR1 as DFQATT and CDR2 as SNEGSKA (reference sequence). The CDR3 DNA is TGCAGTGCTAGTGCCTTGATTAGGGCAGGGGGAGGTCACACTGAAGCTTTCTTT. It yields the protein CSASALIRAGGGHTEAFF.

This clonotype was picked up a small number of times. This chain links TRBV25-1 with TRBJ1-6; D unresolved. V was shortened by 5 bases and J by 2 bases, with 13 bases between the two germline ends. The germline V gene encodes CDR1 MGHDK and CDR2 SYGVNS. The CDR3 is 16 amino acids. In DNA form, the CDR3 reads TGTGCCAGCAGTCCCGGACGAGCGGCCTATAATTCACCCCTCCACTTT. Translating gives CASSPGRAAYNSPLHF.

The V gene is TRBV12-3 or TRBV12-4, the J gene TRBJ2-5; 7 nucleotides agree with TRBD1. V lost 5 bases and J lost 1; bases outside the gene matches: 7. The CDR3 covers 15 residues. The CDR3 bases are TGTGCCAGCAGTCCTGGGACAGACCCCCAAGAGACCCAGTACTTC. Amino acid sequence: CASSPGTDPQETQYF.

This clonotype was seen only a few times. This sequence joins TRBV20-1 and TRBJ2-7; 9 bases fit TRBD2. The CDR3 extends over 15 amino acids. The trim removed 3 bases at V and 7 bases at J, leaving 13 bases unmatched. Germline loops: CDR1 DFQATT, CDR2 SNEGSKA (reference sequence). CDR3 loop: CSASRTGTSLREQYF. Written as DNA, the CDR3 is TGCAGTGCTAGCCGAACCGGGACTAGCCTTCGAGAGCAGTACTTC.

The chain combines TRBV2 with TRBJ2-1, with 10 bases identical to TRBD2. J gave up 5 bases and V 6 bases, and 10 bases lay outside the gene matches. CDR1 is SNHLY, CDR2 FYNNEI, per germline. This CDR3 has 16 residues. CDR3 bases: TGTGCCAGCAGGGCGGACCTAGCGGGGGTGAACAATGAGCAGTTCTTC. Its protein product is CASRADLAGVNNEQFF.

The CDR3 DNA reads TGCAGTGTCCCGAGGAGGCGGGGGGGCAAGGAGACAGATACGCAGTATTTT. This gives the protein CSVPRRRGGKETDTQYF. The V and J genes are TRBV20-1 and TRBJ2-3; TRBD2 matches 9 bases. Germline trimming cut 7 bases from V and 3 bases from J; bases unmatched to any gene: 17. The CDR3 is 17 amino acids. The germline gives CDR1 DFQATT, CDR2 SNEGSKA (reference sequence).

This clonotype has more than one count but fewer than ten. The chain recombines TRBV9 with TRBJ2-5; D unresolved. This CDR3 has 14 amino acids. Trimming stripped 4 bases from V and 2 bases from J, with 12 bases between. Germline loops: CDR1 SGDLS, CDR2 YYNGEE. The CDR3 sequence is CASSPRTEQETQYF. CDR3 DNA: TGTGCCAGCAGCCCAAGGACGGAACAAGAGACCCAGTACTTC.

The chain is built from TRBV7-2 and TRBJ2-5; 9 positions match TRBD2. The end of the DNA aligns better with TRBJ2-1, so the J call may be wrong. The CDR3 covers 15 residues. Germline CDR1 is SGHTA and CDR2 is FQGNSA. This CDR3 is CASSSSGRLGNEQFF. Written as DNA, the CDR3 is TGTGCCAGCAGCTCAAGCGGGAGGTTAGGCAATGAGCAGTTCTTC.

This clonotype was detected ten times or more. The CDR3 region has the DNA TGTGCCAGCAGTAGGCGGGGCGGCTATGGCTACACCTTC. Translating it yields CASSRRGGYGYTF. V is TRBV6-2 or TRBV6-3 and J is TRBJ1-2; weak D call: TRBD1 (5 bases). CDR1 and CDR2 from the germline V gene are MNHEY and SVGEGT. V gave up 5 bases and J gave up 4 bases, with 11 bases separating them. This CDR3 region has 13 residues.

This clonotype was detected a few times. The V gene is TRBV18, the J gene TRBJ1-2; TRBD1 aligns across 11 bases. Germline V gene sequence: CDR1 KGHSH, CDR2 LQKENI. The CDR3 is 15 amino acids. V was pared by 4 bases and J by 7 bases, with 8 bases of the junction left unmatched. This CDR3 reads CASSLPGTGGSGYTF. The CDR3 DNA is TGTGCCAGCTCACTTCCCGGGACAGGGGGTAGTGGCTACACCTTC.

This clonotype came up a few times. V gene TRBV15 combines with J gene TRBJ2-3, with 8 positions matching TRBD2. The CDR3 sequence is 17 residues long. From germline, CDR1 is LNHNV and CDR2 YYDKDF (reference sequence). V lost 4 bases to trimming and J lost 4 bases; unmatched junction nucleotides: 13. The CDR3 is CATSKGSGGDSADTQYF. The DNA for the CDR3 is TGTGCCACCAGCAAGGGTTCCGGGGGGGATTCTGCAGATACGCAGTATTTT. The complete variable domain, with remaining parts taken from reference TRBV15 and TRBJ2-3, reads DAMVIQNPRYQVTQFGKPVTLSCSQTLNHNVMYWYQQKSSQAPKLLFHYYDKDFNNEADTPDNFQSRRPNTSFCFLDIRSPGLGDTAMYLCATSKGSGGDSADTQYFGPGTRLTVL.

This clonotype has only a few counts. The chain carries TRBV18 and TRBJ2-5; 7 nucleotides line up with TRBD2. The J call could be wrong; TRBJ2-1 is a better fit for the DNA end. The CDR3 is made up of 16 amino acids. The germline V gene encodes CDR1 KGHSH and CDR2 LQKENI. CDR3 sequence reads: CASSTSAGATYNEQFF. CDR3 bases: TGTGCCAGCTCAACTAGCGCGGGAGCCACCTACAATGAGCAGTTCTTC.

The genes are TRBV10-2 and TRBJ2-5; unclear D gene. The J call may be in error: the DNA end matches TRBJ2-7 better. From germline, CDR1 is WSHSY and CDR2 SAAADI. The CDR3 loop spans 13 amino acids. DNA for the CDR3: TGCGCCAGCAGTGTAACTGCAGCCTACGAGCAGTACGTC. Protein sequence: CASSVTAAYEQYV.

This chain links TRBV2 with TRBJ2-7; D is perhaps TRBD1 (5 bases). Germline CDR1 SNHLY, CDR2 FYNNEI. The CDR3 has 11 residues. The V and J ends lost 1 base and 9 bases respectively, with 7 bases between them. CDR3 sequence reads: CASSEVTGQYF. As DNA, the CDR3 is TGTGCCAGCAGTGAAGTTACAGGGCAGTACTTC.

The chain is built from TRBV6-1 and TRBJ1-2; D is unresolved. The CDR3 extends over 10 amino acids. The V gene lost 8 bases and the J gene lost 7 bases, with 8 bases spanning the gap. Germline CDR1 MNHNS, CDR2 SASEGT. The CDR3 is CASSYFGYTF. The CDR3 DNA reads TGTGCCAGCTCGTACTTTGGCTACACCTTC.

This clonotype showed up many times. This chain uses TRBV12-3 or TRBV12-4 with TRBJ1-4, with D tentatively TRBD1 (5 bases). The CDR3 spans 12 residues. The V end lost 4 bases, the J end lost 5 bases, and 5 bases lay between the germline ends. CDR3 loop: CASSYRNEKLFF. CDR3 DNA: TGTGCCAGCAGTTACAGGAATGAAAAACTGTTTTTT.